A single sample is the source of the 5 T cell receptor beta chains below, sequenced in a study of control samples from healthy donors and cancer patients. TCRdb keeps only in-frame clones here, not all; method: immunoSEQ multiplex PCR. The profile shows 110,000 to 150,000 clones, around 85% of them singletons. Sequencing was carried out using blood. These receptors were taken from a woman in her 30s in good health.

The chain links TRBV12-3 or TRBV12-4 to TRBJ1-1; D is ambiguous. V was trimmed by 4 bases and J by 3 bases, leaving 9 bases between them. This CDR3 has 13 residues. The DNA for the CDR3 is TGTGCCAGCAGTTGGCAACGGGACACTGAAGCTTTCTTT. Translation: CASSWQRDTEAFF.

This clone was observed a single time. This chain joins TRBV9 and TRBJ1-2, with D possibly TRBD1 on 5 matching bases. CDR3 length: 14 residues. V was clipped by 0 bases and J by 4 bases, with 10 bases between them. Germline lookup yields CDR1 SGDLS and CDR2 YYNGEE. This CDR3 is CASSVGDSPYGYTF. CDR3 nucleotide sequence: TGTGCCAGCAGCGTAGGAGACAGCCCCTATGGCTACACCTTC.

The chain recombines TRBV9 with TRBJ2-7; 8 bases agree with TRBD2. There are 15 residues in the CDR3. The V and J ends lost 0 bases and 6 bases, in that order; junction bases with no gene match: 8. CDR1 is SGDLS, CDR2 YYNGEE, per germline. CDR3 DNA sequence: TGTGCCAGCAGCGTAGCGGCGGGAGGTGGGCTCGAGCAGTACTTC. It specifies CASSVAAGGGLEQYF.

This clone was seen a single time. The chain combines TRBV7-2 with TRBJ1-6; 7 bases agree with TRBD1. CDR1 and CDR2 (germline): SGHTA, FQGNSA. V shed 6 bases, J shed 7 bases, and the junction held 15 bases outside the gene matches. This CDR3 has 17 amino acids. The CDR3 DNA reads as TGTGCCAGCAGTCTTGCCCAAACTGACAGGGTAAATTCACCCCTCCACTTT. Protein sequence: CASSLAQTDRVNSPLHF.

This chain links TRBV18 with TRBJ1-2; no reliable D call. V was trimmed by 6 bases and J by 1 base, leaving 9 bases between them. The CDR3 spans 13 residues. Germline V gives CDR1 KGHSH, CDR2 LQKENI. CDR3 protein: CASSPDNNYGYTF. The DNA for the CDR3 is TGTGCCAGCTCCCCCGACAATAACTATGGCTACACCTTC. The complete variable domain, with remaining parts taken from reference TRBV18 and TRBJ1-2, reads NAGVMQNPRHLVRRRGQEARLRCSPMKGHSHVYWYRQLPEEGLKFMVYLQKENIIDESGMPKERFSAEFPKEGPSILRIQQVVRGDSAAYFCASSPDNNYGYTFGSGTRLTVV.